This TCR beta chain comes out of a study of T cells after posttransplantation cyclophosphamide. Measured with immunoSEQ multiplex PCR; TCRdb has only the in-frame clones, and not every one. The top ten hold approximately 5.6% of the sample, which has some 10,000 clones, roughly 80% seen once. The sample holds one count of this clone. Its specificity is not known. Whole-study findings and limits: Recipient CMV seropositivity and CMV reactivation strongly tracked TRB clonality. TRB overlap between skin or GI tissue T cells and blood was limited.

Cyclophosphamide on days +3 and +4 followed busulfan-fludarabine conditioning and a marrow graft. This clonotype was sampled from a female patient aged 50-60 years who received an allogeneic stem cell transplant from a related donor, was CMV-positive, and had no GVHD. Some T cells may arise from the graft donor. Source: PBMCs, taken after allogeneic stem cell transplant with posttransplant cyclophosphamide.

CDR3 bases: TGTGCCAGCAGCGCTGGGCTACTAGCGGGGGAATACCAAGAGACCCAGTACTTC. It yields the protein CASSAGLLAGEYQETQYF. The V and J genes are TRBV11-3 and TRBJ2-5, with TRBD2 matching 11 bases. Trimming removed 5 bases from V and 0 bases from J; junction bases left unmatched: 11. Germline loops: CDR1 SGHNT, CDR2 YENEEA. The CDR3 is made up of 18 amino acids.